This record concerns one T cell receptor (beta chain) sequence. This entry is derived from a study of T cell changes during pregnancy in multiple sclerosis. Produced via immunoSEQ multiplex PCR; TCRdb's table is partial and in-frame only. The sample lists about 50,000 clones; around 93% were seen once. The source was CD4+ T cells from peripheral blood mononuclear cells, collected after pregnancy. This clonotype was sampled from a female donor with multiple sclerosis, enrolled in a pregnancy study.

The CDR3 sequence is CASATRGTLLLQETQYF. The CDR3 nucleotides read TGCGCCAGCGCGACTCGGGGGACCCTGCTTCTACAAGAGACCCAGTACTTC. The chain joins TRBV5-1 to TRBJ2-5, with D maybe TRBD2 (6 bases). The CDR3 runs 17 residues. Trimming shortened V by 7 bases and J by 2 bases, and 24 bases separated the two germline ends. Per germline, CDR1 SGHRS and CDR2 YFSETQ.